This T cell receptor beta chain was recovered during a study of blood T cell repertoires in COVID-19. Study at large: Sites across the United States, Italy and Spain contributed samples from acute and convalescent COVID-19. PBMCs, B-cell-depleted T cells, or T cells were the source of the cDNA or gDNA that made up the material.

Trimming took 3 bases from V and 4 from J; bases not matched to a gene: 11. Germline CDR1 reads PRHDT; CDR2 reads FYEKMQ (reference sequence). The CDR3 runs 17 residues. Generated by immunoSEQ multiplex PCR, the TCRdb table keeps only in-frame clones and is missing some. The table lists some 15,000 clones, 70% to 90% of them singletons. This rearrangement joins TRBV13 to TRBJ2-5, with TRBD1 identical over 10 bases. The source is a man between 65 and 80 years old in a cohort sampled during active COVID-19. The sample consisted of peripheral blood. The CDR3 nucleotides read TGTGCCAGCAGCTTCCGGTGGGACAGGGGTGTTGGAGAGACCCAGTACTTC. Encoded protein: CASSFRWDRGVGETQYF.